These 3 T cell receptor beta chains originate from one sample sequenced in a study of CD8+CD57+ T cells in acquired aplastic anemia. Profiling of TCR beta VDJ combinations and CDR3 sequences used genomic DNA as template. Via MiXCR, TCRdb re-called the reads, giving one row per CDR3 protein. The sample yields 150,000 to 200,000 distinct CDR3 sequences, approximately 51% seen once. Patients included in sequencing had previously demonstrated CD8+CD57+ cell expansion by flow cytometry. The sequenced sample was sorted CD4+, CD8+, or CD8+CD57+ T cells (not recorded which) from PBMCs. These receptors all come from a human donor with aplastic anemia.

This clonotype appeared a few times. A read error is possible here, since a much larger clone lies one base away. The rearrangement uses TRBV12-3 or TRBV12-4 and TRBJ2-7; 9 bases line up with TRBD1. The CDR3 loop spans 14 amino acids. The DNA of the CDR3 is TGTGCCAGCAAGCTCACAGGGGGCTCCTACGAGCAGTGCTTC. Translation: CASKLTGGSYEQCF.

CDR3 protein: CSVGGGLEISYEQYF. DNA for the CDR3: TGCAGCGTTGGGGGGGGACTGGAGATCTCCTACGAGCAGTACTTC. The chain is built from TRBV29-1 and TRBJ2-7; 7 nucleotides agree with TRBD2. The CDR3 loop spans 15 amino acids. Germline V lookup: CDR1 SQVTM, CDR2 ANQGSEA. With 4 bases clipped from V and 0 bases from J, the junction kept 9 bases outside the gene matches.

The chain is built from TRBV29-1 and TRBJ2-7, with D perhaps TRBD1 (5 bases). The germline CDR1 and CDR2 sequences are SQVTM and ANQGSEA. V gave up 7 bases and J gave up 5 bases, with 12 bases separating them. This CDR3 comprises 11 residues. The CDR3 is CSGNRNDEQYF. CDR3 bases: TGCAGCGGGAACAGGAACGACGAGCAGTACTTC.